This TCR beta chain was captured by sequencing in a study of T-cell reconstitution after alpha-beta-depleted transplantation in children. Germline V gene data show CDR1 as KGHDR and CDR2 as SFDVKD. The CDR3 runs 14 residues. V lost 8 bases, J lost 0 bases, and 9 bases lay in between. Unique molecular identifiers were incorporated into the prepared TCRbeta library. A single record per CDR3 protein comes from TCRdb applying MiXCR to the PCR reads. This sample has about 420,000 distinct CDR3 sequences; under 20% occur once, and the top ten carry 25% to 30%. Sequenced here: PBMCs, mostly from graft donor cells, sampled 360 days after TCRalphabeta/CD19-depleted stem cell transplant. V gene TRBV24-1 combines with J gene TRBJ2-2; D possibly uses TRBD1 or TRBD2 (5 bases each). The receptor comes from a boy under three years old who had a stem cell transplant for Wiskott-Aldrich syndrome, so the T cells may come from the graft donor. CDR3 DNA: TGTGCCACCACTCAGGGACCGAACACCGGGGAGCTGTTTTTT. As protein: CATTQGPNTGELFF.